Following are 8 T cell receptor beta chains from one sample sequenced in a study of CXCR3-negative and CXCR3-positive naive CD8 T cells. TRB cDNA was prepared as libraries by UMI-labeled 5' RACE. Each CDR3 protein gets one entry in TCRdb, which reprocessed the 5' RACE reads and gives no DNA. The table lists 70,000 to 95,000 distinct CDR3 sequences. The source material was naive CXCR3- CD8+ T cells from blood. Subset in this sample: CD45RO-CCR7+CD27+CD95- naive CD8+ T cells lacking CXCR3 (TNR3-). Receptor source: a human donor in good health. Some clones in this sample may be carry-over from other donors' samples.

CDR3 region: CASSRTSGGAEETQYF. This chain uses TRBV7-6 with TRBJ2-5; the D call from TCRdb, TRBD2, cannot be confirmed without DNA. Per germline, CDR1 SGHVS and CDR2 FNYEAQ. CDR3 length equals 16 residues.

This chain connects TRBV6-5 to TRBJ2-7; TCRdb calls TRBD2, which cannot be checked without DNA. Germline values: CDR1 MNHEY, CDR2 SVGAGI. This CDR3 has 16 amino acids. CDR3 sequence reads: CASSYLDGLAAYEQYF.

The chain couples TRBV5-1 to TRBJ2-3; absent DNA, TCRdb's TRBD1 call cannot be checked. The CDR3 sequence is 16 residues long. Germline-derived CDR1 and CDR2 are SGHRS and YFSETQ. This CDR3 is CASSLTPSGGTDTQYF.

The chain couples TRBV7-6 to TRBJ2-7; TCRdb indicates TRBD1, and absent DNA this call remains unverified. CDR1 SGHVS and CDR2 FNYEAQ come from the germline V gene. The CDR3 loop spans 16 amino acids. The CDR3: CASSLAPGTGAGEQYF.

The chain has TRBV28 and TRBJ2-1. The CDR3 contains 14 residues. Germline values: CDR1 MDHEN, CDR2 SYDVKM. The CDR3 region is CASAPGSSYNEQFF.

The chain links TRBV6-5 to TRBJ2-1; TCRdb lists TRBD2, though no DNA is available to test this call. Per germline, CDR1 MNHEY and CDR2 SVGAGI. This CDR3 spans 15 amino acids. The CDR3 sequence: CASSPLTGAYNEQFF.

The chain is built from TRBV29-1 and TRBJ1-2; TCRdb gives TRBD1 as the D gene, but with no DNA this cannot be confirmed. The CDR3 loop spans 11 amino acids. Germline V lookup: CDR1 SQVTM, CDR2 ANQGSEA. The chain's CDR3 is CSVGDSSGYTF.

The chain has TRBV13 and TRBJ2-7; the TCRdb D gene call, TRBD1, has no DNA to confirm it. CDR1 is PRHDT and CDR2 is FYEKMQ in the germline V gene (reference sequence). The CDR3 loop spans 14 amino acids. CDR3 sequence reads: CASSFRGTAYEQYF. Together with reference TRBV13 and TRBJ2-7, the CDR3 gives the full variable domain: AAGVIQSPRHLIKEKRETATLKCYPIPRHDTVYWYQQGPGQDPQFLISFYEKMQSDKGSIPDRFSAQQFSDYHSELNMSSLELGDSALYFCASSFRGTAYEQYFGPGTRLTVT.